Reported below is one TCR beta chain. The data were obtained in a study of blood T cell repertoires in COVID-19. It was during active infection that Seattle patients were enrolled and then longitudinally followed. Measured with immunoSEQ multiplex PCR; TCRdb has only the in-frame clones, and not every one. The sample shows 350,000 to 400,000 clones, more than 80% of them seen only once. This clonotype was sampled from a woman in her thirties with COVID-19, enrolled during active disease. Sequencing was done on a sample of peripheral blood.

CDR3 DNA sequence: TGTGCCAGCAGCCAGAGAAGCGAGGGAAGCTCCTACAATGAGCAGTTCTTC. Translating gives CASSQRSEGSSYNEQFF. The chain joins TRBV4-2 to TRBJ2-1; D is possibly TRBD2 (5 bases). Trimming removed 3 bases at V and 0 bases at J, with 15 bases between. The V gene's germline CDR1 is LGHNA and CDR2 YNFKEQ. The length of the CDR3 is 17 residues.